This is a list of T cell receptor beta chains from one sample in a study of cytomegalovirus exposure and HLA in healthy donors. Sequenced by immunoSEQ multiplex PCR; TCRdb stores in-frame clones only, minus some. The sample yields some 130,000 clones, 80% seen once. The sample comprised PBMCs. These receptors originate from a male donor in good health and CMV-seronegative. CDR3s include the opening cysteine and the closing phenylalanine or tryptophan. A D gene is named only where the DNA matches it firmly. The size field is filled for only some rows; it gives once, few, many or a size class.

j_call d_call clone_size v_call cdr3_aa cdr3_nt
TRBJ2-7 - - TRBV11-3 CASSLELSYEQYF TGTGCCAGCAGCTTAGAACTCTCCTACGAGCAGTACTTC
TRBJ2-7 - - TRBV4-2 CASSQDLGEYEQYF TGTGCCAGCAGCCAAGATCTAGGAGAGTACGAGCAGTACTTC
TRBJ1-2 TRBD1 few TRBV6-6 CASSPRRGLGYTF TGTGCCAGCAGCCCACGCAGGGGGCTGGGCTACACCTTC
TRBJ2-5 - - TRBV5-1 CASSFQSFQETQYF TGCGCCAGCAGCTTTCAAAGCTTTCAAGAGACCCAGTACTTC
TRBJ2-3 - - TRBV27 CASSFAGGDTQYF TGTGCCAGCAGTTTCGCAGGGGGGGATACGCAGTATTTT
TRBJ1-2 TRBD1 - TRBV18 CASSLTGDGYTF TGTGCCAGCTCATTGACAGGGGATGGCTACACCTTC
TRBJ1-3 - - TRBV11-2 CASSLEMSGSGNTIYF TGTGCCAGCAGCTTAGAAATGTCGGGCTCTGGAAACACCATATATTTT
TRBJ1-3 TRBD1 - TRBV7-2 CASSFRRGVGNTIYF TGTGCCAGCAGCTTCCGCAGGGGGGTTGGAAACACCATATATTTT
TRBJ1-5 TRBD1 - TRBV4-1 CASSQAGDRSNQPQHF TGCGCCAGCAGCCAAGCCGGGGACAGGAGCAATCAGCCCCAGCATTTT
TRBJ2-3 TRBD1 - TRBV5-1 CASSLGDSTDTQYF TGCGCCAGCAGCTTGGGGGACAGTACAGATACGCAGTATTTT
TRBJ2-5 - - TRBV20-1 CSAMSGETQYF TGCAGTGCCATGTCAGGGGAGACCCAGTACTTC
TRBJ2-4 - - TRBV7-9 CASSLSRDQSLAKNSQYF TGTGCCAGCAGCTTATCGCGGGATCAGTCACTAGCCAAAAACAGTCAGTACTTC
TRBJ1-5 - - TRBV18 CASSRSQVVEPQHF TGTGCCAGCTCACGATCACAGGTAGTAGAGCCCCAGCATTTT
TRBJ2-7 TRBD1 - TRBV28 CASSLDRLSSSYEQYF TGTGCCAGCAGTTTGGACAGGCTTTCGAGCTCCTACGAGCAGTACTTC
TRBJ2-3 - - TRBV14 CASSQYAEGSTDTQYF TGTGCCAGCAGCCAATATGCCGAGGGAAGCACAGATACGCAGTATTTT
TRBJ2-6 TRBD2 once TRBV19 CASSTGRGTSGRIFSGANVLTF TGTGCCAGTAGTACCGGACGAGGGACTAGCGGGAGGATTTTCTCTGGGGCCAACGTCCTGACTTTC
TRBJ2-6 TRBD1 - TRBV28 CASSLSGQVSSGANGLTF TGTGCCAGCAGTCTCTCGGGACAGGTTAGCTCTGGGGCCAACGGCCTGACTTTC
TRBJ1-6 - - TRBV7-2 CASSQIRDSPLHF TGTGCCAGCAGCCAAATCAGGGATTCACCCCTCCACTTT